Below are 29 T cell receptor beta chains sequenced from a single sample in a study of PD-1 blockade in mismatch repair-deficient tumors. Using immunoSEQ multiplex PCR, the repertoire was profiled, and TCRdb retains in-frame clones only, with some absent. The table lists about 24,000 clones, over 80% of them singletons. Sequenced here: peripheral blood, sampled 12 weeks after starting pembrolizumab. Receptors were obtained from an adult with mismatch repair-deficient cancer.

The chain recombines TRBV6-5 with TRBJ2-2, with TRBD1 matching 7 bases. V lost 6 bases and J lost 7; bases outside the gene matches: 11. Per the germline V gene, CDR1 is MNHEY and CDR2 is SVGAGI. The CDR3 has 15 residues. In DNA form, the CDR3 reads TGTGCCAGCAGACCCAAACCGCAGGGGGTCGGGGAGCTGTTTTTT. Amino acid sequence: CASRPKPQGVGELFF.

The J gene is TRBJ2-1, the V gene TRBV10-2; TRBD1 matches at 10 bases. Germline CDR1 and CDR2: WSHSY and SAAADI. CDR3 length equals 15 residues. Losses at the gene ends were 5 bases for V and 4 bases for J; bases not matched to a gene: 5. DNA for the CDR3: TGCGCCAGCAGTCGGGGGACAGGGGCTTACAATGAGCAGTTCTTC. Protein product: CASSRGTGAYNEQFF.

This clone was observed a few times. This rearrangement joins TRBV28 to TRBJ1-5, with TRBD1 as a possible D gene (6 bases). V lost 7 bases and J 2 bases, leaving 9 bases between the germline ends. The CDR3 length is 13 residues. In germline, CDR1 is MDHEN, CDR2 SYDVKM. CDR3 residues: CASIPGGNQPQHF. In DNA, the CDR3 is TGTGCCAGCATCCCAGGGGGCAATCAGCCCCAGCATTTT.

The chain joins TRBV29-1 to TRBJ2-7; 10 bases are a match to TRBD1. In germline, CDR1 is SQVTM, CDR2 ANQGSEA. This CDR3 comprises 14 residues. With 6 bases clipped from V and 4 bases from J, the junction kept 9 bases outside the gene matches. CDR3 sequence: CSVAGDRGLYEQYF. In DNA form, the CDR3 reads TGCAGCGTGGCCGGGGACAGGGGTTTATACGAGCAGTACTTC.

This chain joins TRBV25-1 and TRBJ2-5; D is undetermined. Germline CDR1 and CDR2: MGHDK and SYGVNS. V shed 6 bases and J shed 5 bases, with 7 bases lying between them. The CDR3 consists of 11 residues. CDR3 in amino acids: CASREEETQYF. The CDR3 bases are TGTGCCAGCAGAGAGGAGGAGACCCAGTACTTC.

The chain recombines TRBV4-3 with TRBJ2-3; D possibly uses TRBD1 or TRBD2 (6 bases each). Germline V gene data show CDR1 as LGHNA and CDR2 as YSLEER. CDR3 length: 17 residues. Trimming stripped 1 base from V and 0 bases from J, with 14 bases between. The chain's CDR3 is CASSQVRGVASTDTQYF. CDR3 DNA: TGCGCCAGCAGCCAAGTAAGGGGGGTGGCGAGCACAGATACGCAGTATTTT.

The genes are TRBV15 and TRBJ2-1; TRBD2 agrees at 11 bases. The V and J ends lost 4 bases and 9 bases, in that order; junction bases with no gene match: 8. CDR1 is LNHNV, CDR2 YYDKDF, per germline (reference sequence). This CDR3 is built from 15 residues. The CDR3, as DNA: TGTGCCACCAGCAACCGACTAGCGGGAAGGTTTGAGCAGTTCTTC. Translating gives CATSNRLAGRFEQFF.

The J gene is TRBJ2-7, the V gene TRBV11-2; D is unresolved. Germline CDR1 reads SGHAT; CDR2 reads FQNNGV. This CDR3 has 13 amino acids. V was trimmed by 2 bases and J by 0 bases, leaving 5 bases between them. CDR3 residues: CASSLSLSYEQYF. Written as DNA, the CDR3 is TGTGCCAGCAGCTTAAGCCTCTCCTACGAGCAGTACTTC.

This chain connects TRBV9 to TRBJ2-5; D gene uncertain. V lost 0 bases, J lost 0 bases, and 9 bases lay in between. CDR3 size: 15 residues. CDR1 is SGDLS and CDR2 is YYNGEE in the germline V gene. The CDR3, as DNA: TGTGCCAGCAGCGTAGGGGGTGAATACCAAGAGACCCAGTACTTC. It translates to CASSVGGEYQETQYF.

This rearrangement joins TRBV6-6 to TRBJ1-2, with 8 bases identical to TRBD1. V was pared by 6 bases and J by 6 bases, with 12 bases of the junction left unmatched. Looked up from germline, CDR1 is MNHNY and CDR2 is SVGAGI (reference sequence). This CDR3 is 15 amino acids long. CDR3 in amino acids: CASRPPGQEMNGYTF. Written as DNA, the CDR3 is TGTGCCAGCAGACCCCCGGGACAGGAGATGAATGGCTACACCTTC.

The rearrangement links TRBV19 to TRBJ2-3, with TRBD1 identical over 10 bases. V gave up 9 bases and J gave up 2 bases; unmatched junction bases: 5. The CDR3 spans 14 residues. CDR1 is LNHDA, CDR2 SQIVND, per germline (reference sequence). The CDR3 spells CASDRGRPTDTQYF. CDR3 DNA sequence: TGTGCCAGCGACAGGGGGCGCCCCACAGATACGCAGTATTTT.

This chain links TRBV5-1 with TRBJ2-7; tentatively, D is TRBD1 (6 bases). Germline loops: CDR1 SGHRS, CDR2 YFSETQ. CDR3 length equals 15 residues. Deletions cut 3 bases from V and 2 bases from J, with 15 bases between. DNA for the CDR3: TGCGCCAGCAGCTGGGGCAGACAGGCGACCTACGAGCAGTACTTC. Translation gives CASSWGRQATYEQYF.

The chain uses TRBV27 and TRBJ1-1; the D gene is possibly TRBD1 (5 bases). V lost 4 bases and J 2 bases, leaving 11 bases between the germline ends. The CDR3 totals 14 residues. Per the germline V gene, CDR1 is MNHEY and CDR2 is SMNVEV (reference sequence). The CDR3 nucleotides are TGTGCCAGCAGTTCACCGGGGGAAAACACTGAAGCTTTCTTT. It is translated as CASSSPGENTEAFF.

The chain carries TRBV18 and TRBJ1-1, with D possibly TRBD1 on 6 matching bases. Germline values: CDR1 KGHSH, CDR2 LQKENI. V lost 3 bases to trimming and J lost 6 bases, with 14 bases between them. The CDR3 consists of 14 residues. The CDR3 DNA follows: TGTGCCAGCTCACCCCCAACCGCAGGGGCTGAAGCTTTCTTT. It translates to CASSPPTAGAEAFF.

This chain connects TRBV5-1 to TRBJ2-1, with TRBD1 matching 10 bases. There are 14 residues in the CDR3. V lost 4 bases to trimming and J lost 9 bases; unmatched junction nucleotides: 7. Germline CDR1 reads SGHRS; CDR2 reads YFSETQ. The CDR3 loop reads CASSGGQGLGEQFF. DNA for the CDR3: TGCGCCAGCAGCGGGGGACAGGGGTTAGGTGAGCAGTTCTTC. The complete variable domain, with remaining parts taken from reference TRBV5-1 and TRBJ2-1, reads KAGVTQTPRYLIKTRGQQVTLSCSPISGHRSVSWYQQTPGQGLQFLFEYFSETQRNKGNFPGRFSGRQFSNSRSEMNVSTLELGDSALYLCASSGGQGLGEQFFGPGTRLTVL.

The chain carries TRBV9 and TRBJ2-3; 14 bases map to TRBD2. V was pared by 2 bases and J by 5 bases, with 7 bases of the junction left unmatched. Germline CDR1 reads SGDLS; CDR2 reads YYNGEE. There are 17 residues in the CDR3. The CDR3 DNA sequence: TGTGCCAGCAGCGTTAGGGGACTAGCGGGAGTGGTAGATACGCAGTATTTT. Its protein is CASSVRGLAGVVDTQYF.

J is TRBJ2-2 and V is TRBV7-6, with D perhaps matching TRBD1 (5 bases). The germline V gene has CDR1 SGHVS and CDR2 FNYEAQ. Trimming took off 5 bases at V and 3 bases at J, with 7 bases between the two ends. The CDR3 contains 13 residues. DNA for the CDR3: TGTGCCAGCAGCCTAGGGGACACCGGGGAGCTGTTTTTT. Translating it yields CASSLGDTGELFF.

The CDR3 sequence is CASSVGTSGPQETQYF. The CDR3 DNA reads TGCGCCAGCAGCGTCGGGACTAGCGGGCCCCAAGAGACCCAGTACTTC. The chain couples TRBV5-1 to TRBJ2-5; 12 bases align to TRBD2. Looked up from germline, CDR1 is SGHRS and CDR2 is YFSETQ. This CDR3 comprises 16 residues. Trimming cost V 4 bases and J 1 base; bases outside gene matches: 5.

The chain uses TRBV6-4 and TRBJ1-5, with D possibly being TRBD1 (6 bases). The CDR3 totals 16 residues. V was clipped by 7 bases and J by 2 bases, with 18 bases between them. Germline V gene lookup returns CDR1 MRHNA and CDR2 SNTAGT. The CDR3 sequence: CASIKPGGSCNQPQHF. CDR3 coding DNA: TGTGCCAGCATTAAACCGGGGGGCTCTTGCAATCAGCCCCAGCATTTT.

This clone has only one observation. This chain connects TRBV4-1 to TRBJ2-7, with D possibly being TRBD2 (5 bases). The germline V and J ends were trimmed by 0 bases and 2 bases, with 11 bases remaining between them. The CDR3 totals 15 residues. Germline assignment: CDR1 MGHRA and CDR2 YSYEKL. The CDR3 region is CASSQDPPGAYEQYF. Written as DNA, the CDR3 is TGCGCCAGCAGCCAAGATCCTCCCGGGGCCTACGAGCAGTACTTC.

This chain connects TRBV6-6 to TRBJ1-5; D not certain. Trimming shortened V by 2 bases and J by 10 bases, and 9 bases separated the two germline ends. Per the germline V gene, CDR1 is MNHNY and CDR2 is SVGAGI (reference sequence). The CDR3 length is 12 residues. CDR3 DNA sequence: TGTGCCAGCAGTTACCCGAGTCACCCCCAGCATTTT. As protein: CASSYPSHPQHF.

This clone counts as medium-sized. The CDR3 sequence: CASSHRSEQFF. DNA for the CDR3: TGTGCCAGTAGTCACAGGTCCGAGCAGTTCTTC. The J gene is TRBJ2-1, the V gene TRBV19; D is possibly TRBD1 (5 bases). This CDR3 region has 11 residues. With 5 bases removed from V and 10 bases from J, the gap between germline ends came to 9 bases. Germline-derived CDR1 and CDR2 are LNHDA and SQIVND (reference sequence).

The V call is TRBV10-3, the J call TRBJ2-1; 8 nucleotides match TRBD2. The germline gives CDR1 ENHRY, CDR2 SYGVKD. This CDR3 has 16 amino acids. Trimming cost V 3 bases and J 0 bases; bases outside gene matches: 4. The CDR3 spells CAISDKSGSSYNEQFF. Written as DNA, the CDR3 is TGTGCCATCAGTGATAAAAGCGGGAGCTCCTACAATGAGCAGTTCTTC.

This clone turned up a few times. V is TRBV2 and J is TRBJ2-7, with D possibly being TRBD1 (5 bases). Trimming took 4 bases from V and 4 from J, leaving 14 bases between them. The CDR3 consists of 14 residues. Germline CDR1 is SNHLY and CDR2 is FYNNEI. The CDR3 sequence is CASSGLQVGYEQYF. CDR3 coding DNA: TGTGCCAGCAGTGGTCTACAGGTTGGTTACGAGCAGTACTTC.

This clone showed up just a few times. CDR3 region: CASSFGQGPYEQYF. As DNA, the CDR3 is TGTGCCAGCAGCTTTGGACAGGGGCCCTACGAGCAGTACTTC. The chain recombines TRBV7-2 with TRBJ2-7; 9 nucleotides agree with TRBD1. After removal of 3 bases from V and 2 bases from J, the junction contained 2 bases not matched to a gene. The CDR3 contains 14 residues. Per the germline V gene, CDR1 is SGHTA and CDR2 is FQGNSA.

This chain connects TRBV29-1 to TRBJ2-5, with no clear D. The germline gives CDR1 SQVTM, CDR2 ANQGSEA. This CDR3 region has 12 residues. The CDR3 coding sequence is TGCAGTTGGGCCGGCAGCGTCCAGACCCAGTACTTC. Amino acids: CSWAGSVQTQYF. The complete variable domain, with remaining parts taken from reference TRBV29-1 and TRBJ2-5, reads SAVISQKPSRDICQRGTSLTIQCQVDSQVTMMFWYRQQPGQSLTLIATANQGSEATYESGFVIDKFPISRPNLTFSTLTVSNMSPEDSSIYLCSWAGSVQTQYFGPGTRLLVL.

The chain carries TRBV2 and TRBJ2-7; D may be TRBD1 or TRBD2 (5 bases each). Germline V gives CDR1 SNHLY, CDR2 FYNNEI. This CDR3 spans 13 amino acids. The V end lost 6 bases, the J end lost 1 base, and 10 bases lay between the germline ends. The CDR3 coding sequence is TGTGCCAGCAGCCGGGACGAATCCTACGAGCAGTACTTC. Its translation: CASSRDESYEQYF.

The genes are TRBV29-1 and TRBJ2-2; perhaps TRBD2 as D (5 bases). V lost 8 bases and J lost 0, with 13 bases in between. Germline assignment: CDR1 SQVTM and CDR2 ANQGSEA. The CDR3 covers 14 residues. CDR3 sequence: CSPVAGANTGELFF. The CDR3 DNA sequence: TGCAGCCCCGTCGCCGGGGCGAACACCGGGGAGCTGTTTTTT.

The chain couples TRBV27 to TRBJ2-5; TRBD2 matches at 8 bases. Germline V gene lookup returns CDR1 MNHEY and CDR2 SMNVEV (reference sequence). Losses at the gene ends were 5 bases for V and 3 bases for J; bases not matched to a gene: 5. This CDR3 is built from 14 residues. CDR3 DNA: TGTGCCAGCAGTCGTTTTAGCGGGAAAGAGACCCAGTACTTC. Protein: CASSRFSGKETQYF.